The sequence of this T cell receptor (beta chain) was determined in a study of T cell responses to AZD1222 COVID-19 vaccine. The study, taken as a whole, reports: Repertoire sampling happened only post peak T cell response. It should be noted that donors were predominantly white British and more often female, and clonal diversity was possibly underestimated.

The assay was immunoSEQ multiplex PCR, and TCRdb's table has in-frame clones only and misses some. The sample records about 160,000 clones, around 87% being singletons. As for this clone: The antigen is unknown.

This specimen consisted of peripheral blood, obtained 28 days after the second AZD1222 dose. The clonotype was recovered from an adult who received the AZD1222 COVID-19 vaccine.

The CDR3 coding sequence is TGTGCCAGCAGCTCCGGACAGGCCCGAGGCGAGCAGTACTTC. Translating it yields CASSSGQARGEQYF. The chain couples TRBV5-6 to TRBJ2-7; 7 bases line up with TRBD1. V was clipped by 3 bases and J by 6 bases; unmatched bases: 9. The CDR3 loop spans 14 amino acids. Germline CDR1 SGHDT, CDR2 YYEEEE.